This TCR beta chain came from a study of cytomegalovirus exposure and HLA in healthy donors. General study results and limits: There were several of the most significant clusters that appeared linked to common viral pathogens in a later analysis. With high specificity and sensitivity, the classifier reportedly diagnosed cytomegalovirus status.

This CDR3 has 14 amino acids. After removal of 6 bases from V and 5 bases from J, the junction contained 6 bases not matched to a gene. The germline V gene encodes CDR1 MDHEN and CDR2 SYDVKM. Primers for the PCR totalled 60 Vbeta and 13 Jbeta. TCRdb's copy holds only in-frame clones and misses some; the assay was immunoSEQ multiplex PCR. The profile shows some 120,000 clones, less than 85% of them singletons. Only one count was recorded for this clone. Its cognate antigen is unknown. The clonotype originates from a man between 25 and 39 years old in good health and CMV-seronegative. Specimen: PBMCs. The chain joins TRBV28 to TRBJ1-1; 10 nucleotides agree with TRBD1. The CDR3 here is CASRAGTGVTEAFF. In DNA form, the CDR3 reads TGTGCCAGCAGAGCCGGGACAGGGGTTACTGAAGCTTTCTTT.